This TCR beta chain originates from a study of response to subunit inactivated influenza vaccine. Study results and limitations: Each seasonal flu vaccination may recruit only limited new T cells, authors suggested.

Trimming shortened V by 2 bases and J by 9 bases, and 14 bases separated the two germline ends. CDR1 is MNHNS, CDR2 SASEGT, per germline. This CDR3 spans 15 amino acids. TCRdb itself ran the RT-PCR reads through MiXCR, one entry per CDR3 protein. Among about 610,000 distinct CDR3 sequences listed, approximately 14% were seen once. On this clonotype: Its antigen is not identified.

V usage is TRBV6-1 and J usage is TRBJ1-6; D remains ambiguous. The sequenced sample was PBMCs from blood, obtained 11 to 12 days after vaccination. The sequence derives from a man between 50 and 59 years old who received an inactivated influenza vaccine. CDR3 amino acids: CASSELGSFGSPLHF. CDR3 coding DNA: TGTGCCAGCAGTGAATTGGGGTCATTTGGTTCACCCCTCCACTTT.